The 26 T cell receptor beta chains below all came from one sample that was sequenced in a study of T cell responses to AZD1222 COVID-19 vaccine. This table comes from immunoSEQ multiplex PCR, and its TCRdb copy is limited to in-frame clones, with some not included. The sample lists about 85,000 clones; approximately 90% were seen once. The sequencing used peripheral blood, collected 28 days after the second AZD1222 dose. These receptors were collected from an adult who received the AZD1222 COVID-19 vaccine.

The rearrangement joins TRBV29-1 to TRBJ1-4; D perhaps matches TRBD1 (6 bases). The germline V gene has CDR1 SQVTM and CDR2 ANQGSEA. V lost 7 bases and J 5 bases, leaving 14 bases between the germline ends. The CDR3 is 13 amino acids. Here the CDR3 reads CSAGRQGNEKLFF. CDR3 nucleotides: TGCAGCGCTGGCCGTCAGGGGAATGAAAAACTGTTTTTT.

The chain couples TRBV28 to TRBJ1-2; maybe TRBD1 (5 bases). Deletions cut 3 bases from V and 4 bases from J, with 18 bases between. The CDR3 extends over 16 amino acids. Germline lookup yields CDR1 MDHEN and CDR2 SYDVKM. CDR3 nucleotide sequence: TGTGCCAGCAGTTTGAGTGGGGGAACTATAGTCTATGGCTACACCTTC. Translated, it gives CASSLSGGTIVYGYTF.

This chain links TRBV5-8 with TRBJ1-2, with 8 bases identical to TRBD1. The V and J ends lost 4 bases and 2 bases, in that order; junction bases with no gene match: 4. Germline-derived CDR1 and CDR2 are SGHTS and YDEGEE. The CDR3 covers 14 residues. CDR3 amino acids: CASSVRDRNYGYTF. As DNA, the CDR3 is TGTGCCAGCAGCGTCAGGGACAGGAACTATGGCTACACCTTC.

This chain uses TRBV9 with TRBJ2-3; no reliable D call. Per the germline V gene, CDR1 is SGDLS and CDR2 is YYNGEE. The CDR3 runs 16 residues. With 0 bases removed from V and 0 bases from J, the gap between germline ends came to 11 bases. CDR3 residues: CASSVADWSSTDTQYF. The CDR3 region has the DNA TGTGCCAGCAGCGTAGCTGACTGGTCTAGCACAGATACGCAGTATTTT.

The chain combines TRBV19 with TRBJ2-7; 8 nucleotides match TRBD1. This CDR3 contains 15 residues. CDR1 and CDR2 (germline): LNHDA, SQIVND (reference sequence). Trimming took 1 base from V and 5 from J; bases not matched to a gene: 7. DNA of the CDR3: TGTGCCAGTAGTATAGGCCGGGACAGGCTCCACGAGCAGTACTTC. Protein sequence: CASSIGRDRLHEQYF.

The chain recombines TRBV28 with TRBJ2-7; D remains ambiguous. V dropped 3 bases and J dropped 2 bases, with 5 bases sitting between them. Germline lookup yields CDR1 MDHEN and CDR2 SYDVKM. This CDR3 spans 12 amino acids. CDR3 in amino acids: CASSLLTYEQYF. The DNA of the CDR3 is TGTGCCAGCAGTTTGCTCACCTACGAGCAGTACTTC. The entire variable domain, with the rest obtained from reference TRBV28 and TRBJ2-7, is as follows: DVKVTQSSRYLVKRTGEKVFLECVQDMDHENMFWYRQDPGLGLRLIYFSYDVKMKEKGDIPEGYSVSREKKERFSLILESASTNQTSMYLCASSLLTYEQYFGPGTRLTVT.

The V call is TRBV4-1, the J call TRBJ1-6; D is ambiguous. V was trimmed by 0 bases and J by 10 bases, leaving 16 bases between them. CDR1 and CDR2 from the germline V gene are MGHRA and YSYEKL. This CDR3 has 16 residues. CDR3 in DNA: TGCGCCAGCAGCCAAGATCCGCTCCGCAAGGGATCACCCCTCCACTTT. As protein: CASSQDPLRKGSPLHF.

The chain uses TRBV28 and TRBJ1-5; 7 nucleotides line up with TRBD1. Losses at the gene ends were 3 bases for V and 6 bases for J; bases not matched to a gene: 11. Germline loops: CDR1 MDHEN, CDR2 SYDVKM. The CDR3 is 16 residues long. CDR3 DNA sequence: TGTGCCAGCAGTTTGACAGGGAAGGGGAAGGGTCAGCCCCAGCATTTT. This codes for CASSLTGKGKGQPQHF. Together with reference TRBV28 and TRBJ1-5, the CDR3 gives the full variable domain: DVKVTQSSRYLVKRTGEKVFLECVQDMDHENMFWYRQDPGLGLRLIYFSYDVKMKEKGDIPEGYSVSREKKERFSLILESASTNQTSMYLCASSLTGKGKGQPQHFGDGTRLSIL.

The rearrangement joins TRBV14 to TRBJ1-6; no firm D call. V was trimmed by 4 bases and J by 1 base, leaving 11 bases between them. The CDR3 is made up of 16 amino acids. Germline loops: CDR1 SGHDN, CDR2 FVKESK. DNA for the CDR3: TGTGCCAGCAGCCTCCGTCGCAGGTCCTATAATTCACCCCTCCACTTT. Protein: CASSLRRRSYNSPLHF.

V gene TRBV27 combines with J gene TRBJ2-7, with a weak D call TRBD1 (5 bases). CDR3 length equals 13 residues. V gave up 6 bases and J gave up 3 bases, with 12 bases separating them. The V gene's germline CDR1 is MNHEY and CDR2 SMNVEV (reference sequence). The CDR3 sequence: CASSGHTNYEQYF. Written as DNA, the CDR3 is TGTGCCAGCAGCGGACATACAAACTACGAGCAGTACTTC.

In DNA form, the CDR3 reads TGCGCCAGCAGCTTGTGGGGGACAGACGCTGAAGCTTTCTTT. Its translation is CASSLWGTDAEAFF. The gene calls are TRBV5-1 and TRBJ1-1, with 7 bases lining up with TRBD1. After removal of 1 base from V and 6 bases from J, the junction contained 6 bases not matched to a gene. CDR1 is SGHRS and CDR2 is YFSETQ in the germline V gene. This CDR3 spans 14 amino acids.

V and J are TRBV19 and TRBJ1-5, with D tentatively TRBD1 (6 bases). Germline loops: CDR1 LNHDA, CDR2 SQIVND (reference sequence). Deletions cut 2 bases from V and 2 bases from J, with 7 bases between. This CDR3 region has 14 residues. The CDR3 here is CASSIKGGNQPQHF. The CDR3 nucleotides read TGTGCCAGTAGTATAAAGGGGGGCAATCAGCCCCAGCATTTT.

The V gene is TRBV7-2, the J gene TRBJ2-4; D is perhaps TRBD2 (6 bases). The CDR3 length is 14 residues. Germline-derived CDR1 and CDR2 are SGHTA and FQGNSA. The germline V and J ends were trimmed by 2 bases and 4 bases, with 9 bases remaining between them. The CDR3 nucleotides are TGTGCCAGCAGCTTATCTAGCGAGAAAAACATTCAGTACTTC. Translated, it gives CASSLSSEKNIQYF.

In DNA, the CDR3 is TGTGCCAGCAGTTACTCGATCGCGGGTGTCTATGGCTACACCTTC. Amino acid sequence: CASSYSIAGVYGYTF. J is TRBJ1-2 and V is TRBV6-5, with D unresolved. The germline CDR1 and CDR2 sequences are MNHEY and SVGAGI. CDR3 size: 15 residues. Trimming removed 0 bases from V and 4 bases from J, with 12 bases in between.

J is TRBJ1-1 and V is TRBV4-3, with D unresolved. The V gene's germline CDR1 is LGHNA and CDR2 YSLEER. The CDR3 sequence is 15 residues long. The V gene lost 1 base and the J gene lost 4 bases, with 13 bases spanning the gap. CDR3 residues: CASSQAQVSGTEAFF. The CDR3 nucleotides read TGCGCCAGCAGCCAAGCGCAAGTATCGGGCACTGAAGCTTTCTTT.

The CDR3 sequence is CASSLGPRYEQYF. For the CDR3, the DNA is TGTGCCAGCAGCTTGGGACCGCGCTACGAGCAGTACTTC. J is TRBJ2-7 and V is TRBV3-1 (or the pseudogene TRBV3-2), with D perhaps matching TRBD1 or TRBD2 (5 bases each). CDR1 is LGHDT, CDR2 YNNKEL, per germline (reference sequence). The CDR3 loop spans 13 amino acids. V lost 5 bases and J lost 3, with 11 bases in between.

The chain uses TRBV5-1 and TRBJ1-5; D is possibly TRBD1 (6 bases). The CDR3 totals 15 residues. Per the germline V gene, CDR1 is SGHRS and CDR2 is YFSETQ. Trimming took 4 bases from V and 0 from J, leaving 11 bases between them. The CDR3 region is CASSVGTNSNQPQHF. The DNA for the CDR3 is TGCGCCAGCAGCGTAGGGACAAATAGCAATCAGCCCCAGCATTTT.

The V and J genes are TRBV5-6 and TRBJ1-1, with D unresolved. V lost 1 base to trimming and J lost 1 base, with 5 bases between them. The CDR3 consists of 13 residues. Germline V gives CDR1 SGHDT, CDR2 YYEEEE. CDR3 protein: CASSLKQNTEAFF. CDR3 coding DNA: TGTGCCAGCAGCTTGAAACAGAACACTGAAGCTTTCTTT. The full variable domain, with the rest looked up from reference TRBV5-6 and TRBJ1-1, is DAGVTQSPTHLIKTRGQQVTLRCSPKSGHDTVSWYQQALGQGPQFIFQYYEEEERQRGNFPDRFSGHQFPNYSSELNVNALLLGDSALYLCASSLKQNTEAFFGQGTRLTVV.

CDR3 protein: CASSPRVNTEAFF. CDR3 DNA sequence: TGTGCCAGCAGTCCACGGGTGAACACTGAAGCTTTCTTT. The chain employs TRBV12-3 or TRBV12-4 and TRBJ1-1, with unresolved D. V lost 5 bases, J lost 0 bases, and 7 bases lay in between. CDR3 length equals 13 residues.

The chain has TRBV6-2 or TRBV6-3 and TRBJ2-1; 11 bases are shared with TRBD2. V dropped 6 bases and J dropped 8; count of bases not matched to a gene: 12. CDR1 is MNHEY and CDR2 is SVGEGT in the germline V gene. The CDR3 runs to 16 residues. The CDR3 is CASSPSIAGGGDEQFF. In DNA, the CDR3 is TGTGCCAGCAGCCCATCTATAGCGGGAGGGGGGGATGAGCAGTTCTTC.

V and J are TRBV19 and TRBJ2-7; D gene uncertain. V was cut by 0 bases and J by 4 bases, with 7 bases left in between. Germline V gene data show CDR1 as LNHDA and CDR2 as SQIVND (reference sequence). The length of the CDR3 is 13 residues. CDR3 protein: CASSIDHQYEQYF. Written as DNA, the CDR3 is TGTGCCAGTAGTATAGATCACCAGTACGAGCAGTACTTC.

In this sample, this clone turned up once. CDR3 sequence reads: CASSLPNPGNQPQHF. For the CDR3, the DNA is TGTGCCAGCAGCCTACCGAACCCTGGGAATCAGCCCCAGCATTTT. The V gene is TRBV21-1, the J gene TRBJ1-5. TRBV21-1 represents a pseudogene. This CDR3 has 15 residues.

This chain joins TRBV7-2 and TRBJ2-7; TRBD1 matches 7 bases. CDR1 is SGHTA and CDR2 is FQGNSA in the germline V gene. The ends lost 10 bases at V and 3 bases at J; junction bases unmatched: 9. The CDR3 loop spans 13 amino acids. For the CDR3, the DNA is TGTGCCACCCGGACAGGCGGATACTACGAGCAGTACTTC. This gives the protein CATRTGGYYEQYF.

As for this clone: A junction end diverges from the germline sequence, so it may reflect a read error. This chain links TRBV7-7 with TRBJ2-1; 7 bases map to TRBD1. Germline loops: CDR1 SSHAT, CDR2 FNYEAQ (reference sequence). This CDR3 comprises 16 residues. This CDR3 reads CASSSSYRGIYNEQFF. Here the CDR3 DNA reads TGTGCTAGCAGCTCCTCCTACAGGGGAATATACAATGAGCAGTTCTTC.

This chain uses TRBV3-1 (or the pseudogene TRBV3-2) with TRBJ2-6; 7 bases fit TRBD1. This CDR3 spans 15 amino acids. J was trimmed by 2 bases and V by 7 bases; bases with no gene match: 5. Germline V gene sequence: CDR1 LGHDT, CDR2 YNNKEL (reference sequence). CDR3 sequence (DNA): TGTGCCAGCACCAAGACAGGGACTGGGGCCAACGTCCTGACTTTC. This translates into CASTKTGTGANVLTF.

The chain employs TRBV5-5 and TRBJ1-5; no clear D gene. CDR3 length equals 14 residues. Trimming cost V 0 bases and J 5 bases, with 9 bases left between them. Germline V CDR1 and CDR2: SGHKS, YYEKEE (reference sequence). CDR3 region: CASSLEGLDQPQHF. The CDR3 bases are TGTGCCAGCAGCTTGGAGGGCCTTGATCAGCCCCAGCATTTT.